Listed below are T cell receptor beta chains from one sample, sequenced in a study of T cell responses to AZD1222 COVID-19 vaccine. Clones were read by immunoSEQ multiplex PCR, and TCRdb kept only the in-frame ones, dropping some. The table shows roughly 70,000 clones, with around nine tenths occurring only once. Sequenced material: peripheral blood, taken 28 days after the second dose of the MenACWY control vaccine. These receptors were taken from an adult who received the MenACWY meningococcal vaccine as a control. The CDR3 runs from the conserved cysteine through the conserved F or W. The D gene is left open where the match is weak.

J: TRBJ2-5
D: .
V: TRBV7-7
length: 14
CDR3: CASSPLTEKETQYF

J: TRBJ2-7
D: .
V: TRBV10-3
length: 15
CDR3: CAISESPASRQQGYF

J: TRBJ1-5
D: .
V: TRBV28
length: 14
CDR3: CAGGATRGNQPQHF

J: TRBJ2-3
D: TRBD2
V: TRBV28
length: 15
CDR3: CASRSPTSGTDTQYF

J: TRBJ1-2
D: .
V: TRBV29-1
length: 11
CDR3: CSVEDQEGYTF

J: TRBJ1-1
D: .
V: TRBV28
length: 13
CDR3: CASSSTQPTEAFF

J: TRBJ2-7
D: .
V: TRBV19
length: 14
CDR3: CASTVQGLAGEQYF

J: TRBJ2-4
D: .
V: TRBV6-5
length: 13
CDR3: CASSLREMNIQYF

J: TRBJ1-5
D: .
V: TRBV24-1
length: 13
CDR3: CATSDFSYQPQHF

J: TRBJ1-4
D: .
V: TRBV28
length: 15
CDR3: CASSSSLQGTRSLFF

J: TRBJ2-1
D: .
V: TRBV29-1
length: 11
CDR3: CSARDPGEQFF

J: TRBJ1-2
D: .
V: TRBV6-1
length: 12
CDR3: CASSEGMGRCTF

J: TRBJ2-4
D: .
V: TRBV27
length: 13
CDR3: CASSPTFSGLQYF

J: TRBJ2-7
D: .
V: TRBV10-2
length: 14
CDR3: CASSSAVGSYEQYF

J: TRBJ2-7
D: TRBD2
V: TRBV2
length: 16
CDR3: CASRTGLAGPSYEQYF

J: TRBJ1-2
D: TRBD1
V: TRBV4-1
length: 15
CDR3: CASSFQGTGPGGYTF

J: TRBJ2-3
D: .
V: TRBV25-1
length: 13
CDR3: CASSRDLKDTQYF

J: TRBJ2-7
D: .
V: TRBV21-1
length: 15
CDR3: CASSKTPRRSYEQYF

J: TRBJ1-1
D: .
V: TRBV4-2
length: 16
CDR3: CASSRTRGEVNTEAFF

J: TRBJ2-2
D: TRBD1
V: TRBV19
length: 15
CDR3: CASKRTGGVAGELFF

J: TRBJ2-3
D: .
V: TRBV29-1
length: 11
CDR3: CSGLKTDTQYF

J: TRBJ2-7
D: TRBD2
V: TRBV10-3
length: 21
CDR3: CAISESLGSGTSGRSSYEQYF

J: TRBJ1-6
D: TRBD1
V: TRBV5-4
length: 15
CDR3: CASSPVTGYDSPLHF

J: TRBJ1-2
D: .
V: TRBV7-9
length: 11
CDR3: CASSLGQGNTF

J: TRBJ1-5
D: .
V: TRBV28
length: 17
CDR3: CASSLGGGGRGNQPQHF

J: TRBJ2-5
D: .
V: TRBV18
length: 14
CDR3: CASSPPTAPETQYF

J: TRBJ1-3
D: .
V: TRBV6-6
length: 10
CDR3: CASVADTIYF

J: TRBJ1-5
D: TRBD1
V: TRBV15
length: 14
CDR3: CATSRGGQSRPQHF

J: TRBJ2-3
D: TRBD2
V: TRBV28
length: 18
CDR3: CASTPARLAGSSTDTQYF

J: TRBJ2-1
D: .
V: TRBV12-3/TRBV12-4
length: 13
CDR3: CASSLVAYNEQFF

J: TRBJ1-4
D: TRBD1
V: TRBV28
length: 14
CDR3: CASSRTGFNEKLFF

J: TRBJ1-3
D: .
V: TRBV19
length: 14
CDR3: CASTRDTTGNTIYF

J: TRBJ2-1
D: .
V: TRBV6-6
length: 15
CDR3: CASSYSAQGSNEQFF

J: TRBJ2-2
D: TRBD2
V: TRBV19
length: 14
CDR3: CASRLAGGPGELFF

J: TRBJ1-2
D: .
V: TRBV5-3
length: 15
CDR3: CARSLERGRYYGYTF